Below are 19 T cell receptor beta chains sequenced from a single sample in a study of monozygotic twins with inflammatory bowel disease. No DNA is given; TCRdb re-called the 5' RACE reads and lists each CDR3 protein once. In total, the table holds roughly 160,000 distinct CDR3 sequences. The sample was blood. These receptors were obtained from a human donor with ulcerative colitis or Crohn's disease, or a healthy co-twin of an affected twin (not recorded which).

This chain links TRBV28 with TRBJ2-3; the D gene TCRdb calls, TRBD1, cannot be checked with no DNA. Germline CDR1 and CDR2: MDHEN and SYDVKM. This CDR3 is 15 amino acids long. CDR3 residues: CASSLGTASTDTQYF.

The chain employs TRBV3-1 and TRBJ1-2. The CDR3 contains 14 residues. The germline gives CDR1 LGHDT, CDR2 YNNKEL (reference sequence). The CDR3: CASSPTFINYGYTF.

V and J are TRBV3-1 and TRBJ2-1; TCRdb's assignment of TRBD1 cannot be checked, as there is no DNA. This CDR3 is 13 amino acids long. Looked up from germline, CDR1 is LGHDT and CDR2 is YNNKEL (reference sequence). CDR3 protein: CASSHPGDNEQFF.

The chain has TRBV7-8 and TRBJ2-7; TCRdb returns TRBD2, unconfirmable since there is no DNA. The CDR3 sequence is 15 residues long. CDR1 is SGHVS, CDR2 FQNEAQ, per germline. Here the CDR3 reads CASSPGLPDYKEQYF.

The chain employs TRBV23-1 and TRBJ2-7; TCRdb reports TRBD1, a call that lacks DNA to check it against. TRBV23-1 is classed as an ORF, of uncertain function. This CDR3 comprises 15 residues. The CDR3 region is CASSQSTTVLRWQYF.

CDR3 residues: CASSSLRSYEQYF. The chain carries TRBV5-1 and TRBJ2-7. Germline V gene data show CDR1 as SGHRS and CDR2 as YFSETQ. This CDR3 comprises 13 residues.

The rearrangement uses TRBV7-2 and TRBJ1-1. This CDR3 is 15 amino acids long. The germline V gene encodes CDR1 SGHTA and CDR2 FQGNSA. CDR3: CASSLENSRNTEAFF.

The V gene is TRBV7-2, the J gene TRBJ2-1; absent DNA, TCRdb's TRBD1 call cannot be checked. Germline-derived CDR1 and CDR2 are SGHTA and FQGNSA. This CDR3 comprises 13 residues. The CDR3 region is CASSLRRGNEQFF.

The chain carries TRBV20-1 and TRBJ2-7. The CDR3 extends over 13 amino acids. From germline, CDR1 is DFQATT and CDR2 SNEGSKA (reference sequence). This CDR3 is CSATLGGTYEQYF.

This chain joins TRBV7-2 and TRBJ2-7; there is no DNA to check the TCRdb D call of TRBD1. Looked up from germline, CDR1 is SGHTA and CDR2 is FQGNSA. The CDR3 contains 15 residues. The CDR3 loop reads CASSSGRGPSYEQYF.

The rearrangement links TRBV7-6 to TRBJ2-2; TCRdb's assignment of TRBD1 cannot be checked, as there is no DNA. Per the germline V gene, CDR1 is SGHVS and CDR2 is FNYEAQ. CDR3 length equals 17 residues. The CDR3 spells CASSLEPGFYPTGELFF.

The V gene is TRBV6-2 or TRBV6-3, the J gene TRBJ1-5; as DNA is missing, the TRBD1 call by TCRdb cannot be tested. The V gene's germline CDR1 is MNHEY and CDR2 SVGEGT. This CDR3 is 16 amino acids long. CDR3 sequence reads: CASSYPDRGLHQPQHF.

The CDR3 sequence is CASTPGRPLHEQFF. V is TRBV28 and J is TRBJ2-1; without DNA, the TCRdb call of TRBD1 cannot be checked. This CDR3 comprises 14 residues. Germline V gene sequence: CDR1 MDHEN, CDR2 SYDVKM.

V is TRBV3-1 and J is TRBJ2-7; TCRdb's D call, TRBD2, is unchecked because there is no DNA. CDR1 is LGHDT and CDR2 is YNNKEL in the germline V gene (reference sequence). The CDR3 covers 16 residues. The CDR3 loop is CASSETSGGAPQEQYF.

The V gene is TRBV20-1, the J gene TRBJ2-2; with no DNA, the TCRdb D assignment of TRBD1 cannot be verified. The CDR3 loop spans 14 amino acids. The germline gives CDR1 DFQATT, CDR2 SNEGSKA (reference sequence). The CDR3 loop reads CSATRTGGTGELFF.

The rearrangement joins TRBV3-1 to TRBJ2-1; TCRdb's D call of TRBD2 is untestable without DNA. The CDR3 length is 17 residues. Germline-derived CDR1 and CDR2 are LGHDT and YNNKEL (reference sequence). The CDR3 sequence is CASSTQDSGIPYNEQFF.

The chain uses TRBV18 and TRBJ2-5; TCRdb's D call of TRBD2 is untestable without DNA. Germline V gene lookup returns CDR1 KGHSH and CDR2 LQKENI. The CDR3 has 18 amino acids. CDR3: CASSPPGTSGGAWETQYF.

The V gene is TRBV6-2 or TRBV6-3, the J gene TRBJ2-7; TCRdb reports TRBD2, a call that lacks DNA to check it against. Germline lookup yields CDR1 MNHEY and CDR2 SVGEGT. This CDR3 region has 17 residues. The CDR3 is CASRLPGWGLSSYEQYF.

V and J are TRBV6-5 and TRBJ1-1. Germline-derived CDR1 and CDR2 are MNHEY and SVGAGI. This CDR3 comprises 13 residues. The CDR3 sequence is CAIRSKGNTEAFF.